The rows below give T cell receptor beta chains drawn from one sample of a study of PD-1 blockade in classical Hodgkin lymphoma. Some clones are missing from TCRdb's copy, which holds only in-frame ones; the method was immunoSEQ multiplex PCR. This repertoire shows 45,000 or so clones, about three quarters found once; its top ten account for more than 9.5%. The sample in question was peripheral blood mononuclear cells (PBMCs), obtained at baseline. The receptors here all came from a human donor with classical Hodgkin lymphoma. Each CDR3 is given with its conserved first and last residue. Fields, in order: clone size, V gene, D gene, CDR3 length, J gene, CDR3 DNA, CDR3 protein. D genes are given only for firm matches. Clone size is given for some rows only: seen once, a few or many times, or a class if the clone is expanded.

abundance: .; v_gene: TRBV6-1; d_gene: TRBD1; len: 13; j_gene: TRBJ1-2; CDR3nt: TGTGCCAGCAGTCCTACAGGGGACTATGGCTACACCTTC; CDR3aa: CASSPTGDYGYTF
abundance: .; v_gene: TRBV5-4; d_gene: .; len: 14; j_gene: TRBJ1-2; CDR3nt: TGTGCCAGCAGCTTAGTCGCGGGGAGTCGGGGCTACACCTTC; CDR3aa: CASSLVAGSRGYTF
abundance: .; v_gene: TRBV6-5; d_gene: .; len: 14; j_gene: TRBJ2-3; CDR3nt: TGTGCCAGCAGTTTGGACAGCCCGGCAGATACGCAGTATTTT; CDR3aa: CASSLDSPADTQYF
abundance: .; v_gene: TRBV29-1; d_gene: .; len: 17; j_gene: TRBJ2-1; CDR3nt: TGCAGCGTTGAAGATCCGTGGGGGGCGCGAATTCACAATGAGCAGTTCTTC; CDR3aa: CSVEDPWGARIHNEQFF
abundance: .; v_gene: TRBV2; d_gene: TRBD1; len: 14; j_gene: TRBJ1-2; CDR3nt: TGTGCCAGCAACAGAGACAGGGCCAACTATGGCTACACCTTC; CDR3aa: CASNRDRANYGYTF
abundance: .; v_gene: TRBV7-6; d_gene: .; len: 13; j_gene: TRBJ1-1; CDR3nt: TGTGCCAGCAGCTTAGATGGGGGCTCTGAAGCTTTCTTT; CDR3aa: CASSLDGGSEAFF
abundance: .; v_gene: TRBV25-1; d_gene: TRBD1; len: 15; j_gene: TRBJ2-1; CDR3nt: TGTGCCAGCAGTGAACCAGGGGGACCCTACAATGAGCAGTTCTTC; CDR3aa: CASSEPGGPYNEQFF
abundance: .; v_gene: TRBV6-6; d_gene: .; len: 13; j_gene: TRBJ1-1; CDR3nt: TGTGCCAGCAGTTACTCCCAGAACACTGAAGCTTTCTTT; CDR3aa: CASSYSQNTEAFF
abundance: once; v_gene: TRBV6-5; d_gene: .; len: 15; j_gene: TRBJ1-1; CDR3nt: TGTGCCAGCGCACCCGGGGGGAATCGGAACACTGAAGCTTTCTTT; CDR3aa: CASAPGGNRNTEAFF
abundance: .; v_gene: TRBV9; d_gene: TRBD1; len: 16; j_gene: TRBJ1-1; CDR3nt: TGTGCCAGCAGCGTAGAGGGGGGACAGGGGAACACTGAAGCTTTCTTT; CDR3aa: CASSVEGGQGNTEAFF
abundance: .; v_gene: TRBV2; d_gene: TRBD1; len: 15; j_gene: TRBJ1-5; CDR3nt: TGTGCCAGCAGGCTAGACAGGGCGGGCAATCAGCCCCAGCATTTT; CDR3aa: CASRLDRAGNQPQHF
abundance: .; v_gene: TRBV15; d_gene: .; len: 16; j_gene: TRBJ1-1; CDR3nt: TGTGCCACCAGCAGGTTAATTGTGGGGCTGAACACTGAAGCTTTCTTT; CDR3aa: CATSRLIVGLNTEAFF
abundance: .; v_gene: TRBV27; d_gene: TRBD1; len: 13; j_gene: TRBJ1-1; CDR3nt: TGTGCCAGCAGTCGGGGGACAGGGAATGAAGCTTTCTTT; CDR3aa: CASSRGTGNEAFF
abundance: .; v_gene: TRBV30; d_gene: TRBD1; len: 13; j_gene: TRBJ2-2; CDR3nt: TGTGCCTCGAGGACAGGACGGGCCGGGGAGCTGTTTTTT; CDR3aa: CASRTGRAGELFF
abundance: .; v_gene: TRBV7-2; d_gene: .; len: 15; j_gene: TRBJ2-7; CDR3nt: TGTGCCAGCAGCATGAGACCGGGGGTACTCTACGAGCAGTACTTC; CDR3aa: CASSMRPGVLYEQYF
abundance: .; v_gene: TRBV5-1; d_gene: TRBD2; len: 14; j_gene: TRBJ2-1; CDR3nt: TGCGCCAGCAGCTTGGAACTAGCGGGGGCCGAGCAGTTCTTC; CDR3aa: CASSLELAGAEQFF
abundance: few; v_gene: TRBV9; d_gene: .; len: 15; j_gene: TRBJ1-6; CDR3nt: TGTGCCAGCAGCGAGCGGGACTCCTATAATTCACCCCTCCACTTT; CDR3aa: CASSERDSYNSPLHF
abundance: .; v_gene: TRBV5-1; d_gene: .; len: 15; j_gene: TRBJ1-2; CDR3nt: TGCGCCAGCAGCCTCCTACAGACCCCTAGCTATGGCTACACCTTC; CDR3aa: CASSLLQTPSYGYTF
abundance: few; v_gene: TRBV27; d_gene: TRBD1; len: 16; j_gene: TRBJ1-5; CDR3nt: TGTGCCAGCGGATTAGGGACAGGGTATAGCAATCAGCCCCAGCATTTT; CDR3aa: CASGLGTGYSNQPQHF
abundance: .; v_gene: TRBV19; d_gene: .; len: 13; j_gene: TRBJ1-4; CDR3nt: TGTGCCAGTAGTATAGGGCCCAATGAAAAACTGTTTTTT; CDR3aa: CASSIGPNEKLFF
abundance: once; v_gene: TRBV5-1; d_gene: .; len: 13; j_gene: TRBJ2-2; CDR3nt: TGCGCCAGCAGCTTGGGGTACACCGGGGAGCTGTTTTTT; CDR3aa: CASSLGYTGELFF
abundance: .; v_gene: TRBV4-1; d_gene: .; len: 14; j_gene: TRBJ1-5; CDR3nt: TGCGCCAGCAGCCAAGATTGGGGGGCTCAGCCCCAGCATTTT; CDR3aa: CASSQDWGAQPQHF
abundance: .; v_gene: TRBV6-5; d_gene: .; len: 14; j_gene: TRBJ2-7; CDR3nt: TGTGCCAGCAGTTACTCCGGCGGTGACCACGAGCAGTACTTC; CDR3aa: CASSYSGGDHEQYF
abundance: .; v_gene: TRBV7-6; d_gene: .; len: 13; j_gene: TRBJ2-3; CDR3nt: TGTGCCAGCAGCCCCGGACTGAGTGATACGCAGTATTTT; CDR3aa: CASSPGLSDTQYF
abundance: once; v_gene: TRBV28; d_gene: TRBD1; len: 15; j_gene: TRBJ1-2; CDR3nt: TGTGCCAGCATCGCGGGGACAGGGGGCGACTATGGCTACACCTTC; CDR3aa: CASIAGTGGDYGYTF